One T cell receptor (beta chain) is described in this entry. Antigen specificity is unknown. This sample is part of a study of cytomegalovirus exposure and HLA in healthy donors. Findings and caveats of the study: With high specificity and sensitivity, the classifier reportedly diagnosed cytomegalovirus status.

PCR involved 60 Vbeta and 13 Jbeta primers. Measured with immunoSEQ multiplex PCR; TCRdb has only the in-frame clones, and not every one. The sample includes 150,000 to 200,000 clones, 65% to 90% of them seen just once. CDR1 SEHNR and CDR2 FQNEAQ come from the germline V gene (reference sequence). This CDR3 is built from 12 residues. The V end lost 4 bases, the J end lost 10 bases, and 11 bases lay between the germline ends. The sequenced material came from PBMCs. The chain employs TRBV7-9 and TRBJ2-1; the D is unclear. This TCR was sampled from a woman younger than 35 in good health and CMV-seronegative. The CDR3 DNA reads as TGTGCCAGCAGCTCGGGTGGTACGGAGCAGTTCTTC. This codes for CASSSGGTEQFF.